This TCR beta chain was observed in a study of blood T cell repertoires in COVID-19. The CDR3 totals 16 residues. CDR1 is MDHEN, CDR2 SYDVKM, per germline. The V end was cut by 5 bases, the J end by 7 bases, with 23 bases between. Clones were sequenced by immunoSEQ multiplex PCR, and TCRdb holds only the in-frame ones, with some missing. The sample gives more than 200,000 clones, 85% to 90% of which show up once; around 5.1% is in the top ten. This rearrangement joins TRBV28 to TRBJ1-1; D possibly corresponds to TRBD1 (5 bases). The receptor comes from a woman aged 55-70 years with COVID-19, enrolled during active disease. The material sequenced was peripheral blood. The DNA for the CDR3 is TGTGCCAGCAGTGCCGTTGGTCTCAGGGCCAACGTTGAAGCTTTCTTT. This codes for CASSAVGLRANVEAFF.